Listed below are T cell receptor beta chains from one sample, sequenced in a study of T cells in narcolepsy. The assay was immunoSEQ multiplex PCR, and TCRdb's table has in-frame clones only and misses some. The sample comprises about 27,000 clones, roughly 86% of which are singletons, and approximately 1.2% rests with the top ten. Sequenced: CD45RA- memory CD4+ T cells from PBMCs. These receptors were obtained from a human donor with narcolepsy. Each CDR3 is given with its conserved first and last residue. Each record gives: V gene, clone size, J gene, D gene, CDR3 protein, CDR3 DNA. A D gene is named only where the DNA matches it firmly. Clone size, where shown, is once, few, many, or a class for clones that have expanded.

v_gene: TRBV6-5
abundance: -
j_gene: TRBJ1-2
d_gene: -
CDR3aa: CASSATWGTLTF
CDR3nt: TGTGCCAGCAGTGCAACCTGGGGGACCCTCACCTTC

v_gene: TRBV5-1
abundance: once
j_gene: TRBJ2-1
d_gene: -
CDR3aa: CASSAGQSYNEQFF
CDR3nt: TGCGCCAGCAGCGCGGGACAGAGTTACAATGAGCAGTTCTTC

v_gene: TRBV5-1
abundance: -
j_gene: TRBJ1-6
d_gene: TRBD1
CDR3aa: CASRSDRDNSPLHF
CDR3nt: TGCGCCAGCAGATCCGACAGGGATAATTCACCCCTCCACTTT

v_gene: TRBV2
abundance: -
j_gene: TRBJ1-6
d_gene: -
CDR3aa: CASSEGGGGNSPLHF
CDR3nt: TGTGCCAGCAGCGAAGGGGGGGGCGGTAATTCACCCCTCCACTTT

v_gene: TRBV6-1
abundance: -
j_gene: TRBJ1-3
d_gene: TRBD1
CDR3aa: CASSERWTGFSGNTIYF
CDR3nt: TGTGCCAGCAGTGAGCGTTGGACAGGTTTTTCTGGAAACACCATATATTTT

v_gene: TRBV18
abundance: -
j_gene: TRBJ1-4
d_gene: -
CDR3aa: CASSPGETREKLFF
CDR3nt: TGTGCCAGCTCACCCGGCGAGACACGGGAAAAACTGTTTTTT

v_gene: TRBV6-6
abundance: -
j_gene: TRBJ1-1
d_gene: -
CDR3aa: CASSYSPGAGTEAFF
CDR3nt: TGTGCCAGCAGTTACTCGCCGGGGGCTGGCACTGAAGCTTTCTTT

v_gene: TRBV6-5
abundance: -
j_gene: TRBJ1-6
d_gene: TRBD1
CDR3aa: CASSFTPGQGNSPLHF
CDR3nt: TGTGCCAGCAGTTTCACCCCGGGACAGGGGAATTCACCCCTCCACTTT

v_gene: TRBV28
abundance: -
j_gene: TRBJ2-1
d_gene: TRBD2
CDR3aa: CASSSAGIDNEQFF
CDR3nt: TGTGCCAGCAGCTCAGCGGGGATCGACAATGAGCAGTTCTTC

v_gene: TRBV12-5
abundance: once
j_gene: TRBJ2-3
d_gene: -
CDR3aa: CASGLGAGLGSDTQYF
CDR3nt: TGTGCTAGTGGTTTGGGTGCAGGGTTGGGGTCAGATACGCAGTATTTT

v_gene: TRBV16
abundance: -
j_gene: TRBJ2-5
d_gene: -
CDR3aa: CASSQEGRGEETQYF
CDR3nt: TGTGCCAGCAGCCAAGAGGGGCGCGGTGAGGAGACCCAGTACTTC

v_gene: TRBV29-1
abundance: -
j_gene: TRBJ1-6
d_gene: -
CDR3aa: CSAYSDPGGNSPLHF
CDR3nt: TGCAGCGCTTACTCCGACCCGGGGGGAAATTCACCCCTCCACTTT

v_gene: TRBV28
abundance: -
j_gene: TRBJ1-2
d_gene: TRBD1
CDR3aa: CASKDRASNYGYTF
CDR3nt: TGTGCCAGCAAGGACAGGGCCTCTAACTATGGCTACACCTTC

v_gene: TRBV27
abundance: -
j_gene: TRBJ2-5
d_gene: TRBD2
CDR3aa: CASSLSGIPQETQYF
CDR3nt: TGTGCCAGCAGTTTAAGCGGGATACCCCAAGAGACCCAGTACTTC

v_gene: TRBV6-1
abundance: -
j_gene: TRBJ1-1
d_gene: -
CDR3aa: CASSERGQTEAFF
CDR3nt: TGTGCCAGCAGTGAGCGGGGGCAGACTGAAGCTTTCTTT

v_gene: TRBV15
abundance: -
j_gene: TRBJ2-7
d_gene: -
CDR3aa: CATSTDRLVGREQYF
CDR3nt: TGTGCCACCAGCACGGACAGATTGGTCGGACGGGAGCAGTACTTC

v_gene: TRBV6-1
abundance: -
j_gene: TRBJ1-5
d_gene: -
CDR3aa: CASTTSRAQHF
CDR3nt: TGTGCCAGCACCACCTCAAGGGCCCAGCATTTT

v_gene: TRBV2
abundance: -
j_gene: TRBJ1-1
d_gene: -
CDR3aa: CATLPGGMNTEAFF
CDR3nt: TGTGCCACCCTGCCGGGGGGGATGAACACTGAAGCTTTCTTT

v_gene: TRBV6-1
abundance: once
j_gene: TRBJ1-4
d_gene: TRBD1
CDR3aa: CASSATGAVRNEKLFF
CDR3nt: TGTGCCAGCAGTGCTACAGGGGCGGTTAGAAATGAAAAACTGTTTTTT

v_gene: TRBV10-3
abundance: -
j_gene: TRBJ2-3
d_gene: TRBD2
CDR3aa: CAIGTSGARTDTQYF
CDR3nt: TGTGCCATCGGGACTAGCGGGGCTCGCACAGATACGCAGTATTTT

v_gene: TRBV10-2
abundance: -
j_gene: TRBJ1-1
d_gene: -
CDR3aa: CASSEPTTEAFF
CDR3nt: TGCGCCAGCAGTGAGCCTACCACTGAAGCTTTCTTT

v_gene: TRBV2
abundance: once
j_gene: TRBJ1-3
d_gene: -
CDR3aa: CASQEAPGNTIYF
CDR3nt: TGTGCCAGTCAGGAGGCCCCTGGAAACACCATATATTTT

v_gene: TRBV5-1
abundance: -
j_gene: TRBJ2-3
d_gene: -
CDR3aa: CASSPGALDTQYF
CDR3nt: TGCGCCAGCAGCCCCGGAGCCTTAGATACGCAGTATTTT

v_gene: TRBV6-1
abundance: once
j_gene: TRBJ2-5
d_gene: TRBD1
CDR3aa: CASSGPATGEETQYF
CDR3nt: TGTGCCAGCAGTGGCCCCGCGACAGGGGAGGAGACCCAGTACTTC

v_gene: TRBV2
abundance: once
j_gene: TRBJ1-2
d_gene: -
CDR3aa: CASTVSGLLIDYGYTF
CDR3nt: TGTGCCAGCACCGTCTCGGGTCTCCTTATCGATTATGGCTACACCTTC

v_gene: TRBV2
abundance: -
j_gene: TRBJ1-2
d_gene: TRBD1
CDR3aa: CASRQGDGAGGEYGYTF
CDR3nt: TGTGCCAGCAGGCAGGGGGATGGGGCCGGGGGAGAGTATGGCTACACCTTC

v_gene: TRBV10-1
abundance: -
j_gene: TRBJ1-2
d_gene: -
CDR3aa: CASSERQTYGYTF
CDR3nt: TGCGCCAGCAGTGAGAGACAGACCTATGGCTACACCTTC

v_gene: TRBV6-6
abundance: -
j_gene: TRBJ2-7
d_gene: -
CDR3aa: CASSYSRGGGLGF
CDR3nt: TGTGCCAGCAGTTACTCGAGAGGTGGTGGCCTGGGTTTC

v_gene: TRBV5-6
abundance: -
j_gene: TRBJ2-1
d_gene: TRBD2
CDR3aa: CASSYPGLANEQFF
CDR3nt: TGTGCCAGCAGCTACCCGGGACTAGCTAATGAGCAGTTCTTC

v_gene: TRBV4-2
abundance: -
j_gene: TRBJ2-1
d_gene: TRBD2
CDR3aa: CASSQEARGLEPRNEQFF
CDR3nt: TGTGCCAGCAGCCAAGAAGCCCGGGGACTAGAGCCTCGCAATGAGCAGTTCTTC

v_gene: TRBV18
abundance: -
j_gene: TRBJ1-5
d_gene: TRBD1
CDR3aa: CASSPFGTAILSDQPQHF
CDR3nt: TGTGCCAGCTCGCCTTTCGGGACAGCCATTCTCTCAGATCAGCCCCAGCATTTT

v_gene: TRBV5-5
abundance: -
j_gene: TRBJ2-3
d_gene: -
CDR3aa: CASSLVAGPDTQYF
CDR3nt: TGTGCCAGCAGCTTGGTTGCGGGGCCAGATACGCAGTATTTT

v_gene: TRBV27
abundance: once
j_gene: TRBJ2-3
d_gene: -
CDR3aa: CASSLGGPLTDTQYF
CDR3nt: TGTGCCAGCAGTTTAGGAGGGCCCCTCACAGATACGCAGTATTTT

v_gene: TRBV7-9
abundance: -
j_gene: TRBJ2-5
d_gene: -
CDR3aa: CASSINIGAQYF
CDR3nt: TGTGCCAGCAGCATCAATATAGGGGCCCAGTACTTC

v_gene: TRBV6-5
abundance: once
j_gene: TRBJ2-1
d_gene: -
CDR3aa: CASSSTGFEQFF
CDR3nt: TGTGCCAGCAGTTCAACAGGGTTCGAGCAGTTCTTC

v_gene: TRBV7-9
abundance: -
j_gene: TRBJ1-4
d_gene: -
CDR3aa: CASRAQGLGEKLFF
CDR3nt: TGTGCCAGCAGGGCGCAGGGTCTTGGTGAAAAACTGTTTTTT

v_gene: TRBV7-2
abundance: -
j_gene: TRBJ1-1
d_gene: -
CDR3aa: CASSRRGDPNTEAFF
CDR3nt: TGTGCCAGCAGCCGCCGGGGGGATCCCAACACTGAAGCTTTCTTT

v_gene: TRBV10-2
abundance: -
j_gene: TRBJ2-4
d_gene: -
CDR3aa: CASSAVAAKNIQYF
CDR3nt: TGCGCCAGCAGTGCGGTAGCAGCCAAAAACATTCAGTACTTC

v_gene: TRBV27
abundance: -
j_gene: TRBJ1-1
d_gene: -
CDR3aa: CASSLSKGIGTEAFF
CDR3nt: TGTGCCAGCAGTTTATCAAAGGGGATCGGCACTGAAGCTTTCTTT

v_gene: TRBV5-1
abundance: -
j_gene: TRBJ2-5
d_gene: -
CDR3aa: CASSFNTQETQYF
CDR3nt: TGCGCCAGCAGCTTTAATACACAAGAGACCCAGTACTTC